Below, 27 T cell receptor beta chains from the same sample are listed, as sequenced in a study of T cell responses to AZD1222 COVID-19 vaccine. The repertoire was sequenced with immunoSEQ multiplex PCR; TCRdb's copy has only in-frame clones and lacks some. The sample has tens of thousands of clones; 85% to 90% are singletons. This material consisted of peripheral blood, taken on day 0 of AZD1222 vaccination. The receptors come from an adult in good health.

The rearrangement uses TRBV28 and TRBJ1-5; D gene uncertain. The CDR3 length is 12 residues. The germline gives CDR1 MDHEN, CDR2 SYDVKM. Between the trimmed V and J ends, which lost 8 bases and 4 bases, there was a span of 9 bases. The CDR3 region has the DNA TGTGCCAGCCGGCAGACTAATCAGCCCCAGCATTTT. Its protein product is CASRQTNQPQHF.

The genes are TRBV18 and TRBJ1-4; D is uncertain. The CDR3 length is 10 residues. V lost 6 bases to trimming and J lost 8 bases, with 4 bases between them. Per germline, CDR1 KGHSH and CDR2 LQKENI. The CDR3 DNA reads TGTGCCAGCTCGTCGGAAAAACTGTTTTTT. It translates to CASSSEKLFF.

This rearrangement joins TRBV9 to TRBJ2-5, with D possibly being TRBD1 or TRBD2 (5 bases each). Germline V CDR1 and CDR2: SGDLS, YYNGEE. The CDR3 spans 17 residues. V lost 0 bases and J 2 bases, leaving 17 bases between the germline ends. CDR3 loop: CASSVALSGTLQETQYF. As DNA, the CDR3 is TGTGCCAGCAGCGTAGCCCTATCCGGGACGCTACAAGAGACCCAGTACTTC.

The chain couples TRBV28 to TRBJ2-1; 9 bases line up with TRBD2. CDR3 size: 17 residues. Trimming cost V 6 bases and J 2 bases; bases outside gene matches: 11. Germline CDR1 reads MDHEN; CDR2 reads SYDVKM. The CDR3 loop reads CASRQKPLAGPYNEQFF. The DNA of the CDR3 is TGTGCCAGCAGACAAAAGCCACTAGCGGGCCCCTACAATGAGCAGTTCTTC.

CDR3 coding DNA: TGTGCCAGCAGCCAAGGGTTGTCAGAGACCCAGTACTTC. Translated: CASSQGLSETQYF. V is TRBV3-1 (or the pseudogene TRBV3-2) and J is TRBJ2-5, with D hard to call. The length of the CDR3 is 13 residues. Germline CDR1 and CDR2: LGHDT and YNNKEL (reference sequence). Trimming stripped 1 base from V and 4 bases from J, with 7 bases between.

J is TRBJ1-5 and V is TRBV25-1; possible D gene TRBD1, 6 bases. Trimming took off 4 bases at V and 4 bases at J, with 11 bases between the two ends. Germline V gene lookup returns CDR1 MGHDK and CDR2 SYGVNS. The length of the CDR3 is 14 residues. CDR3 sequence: CASSVTGMNQPQHF. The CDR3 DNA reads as TGTGCCAGCAGTGTTACAGGGATGAATCAGCCCCAGCATTTT.

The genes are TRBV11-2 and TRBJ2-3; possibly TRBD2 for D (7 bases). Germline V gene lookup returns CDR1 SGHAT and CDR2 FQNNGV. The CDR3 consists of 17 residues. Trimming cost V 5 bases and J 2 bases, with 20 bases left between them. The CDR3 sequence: CASSRVGGRGFTDTQYF. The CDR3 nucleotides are TGTGCCAGCAGCCGAGTAGGGGGGAGGGGGTTCACAGATACGCAGTATTTT.

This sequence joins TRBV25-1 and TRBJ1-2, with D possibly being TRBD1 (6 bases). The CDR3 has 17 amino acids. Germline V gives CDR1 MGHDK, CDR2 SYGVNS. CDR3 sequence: CAKQTGGPLARDYGYTF. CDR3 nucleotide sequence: TGTGCTAAGCAGACGGGGGGGCCGCTGGCTAGGGACTATGGCTACACCTTC.

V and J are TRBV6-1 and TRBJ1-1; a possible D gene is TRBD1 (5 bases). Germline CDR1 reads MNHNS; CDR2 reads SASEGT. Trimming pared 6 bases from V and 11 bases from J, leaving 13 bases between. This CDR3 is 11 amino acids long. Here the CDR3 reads CASRARVRAFF. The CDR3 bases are TGTGCCAGCAGGGCCAGGGTGCGCGCTTTCTTT.

The CDR3 region has the DNA TGTGCCAGCAGCCAGGACCAGGGGCTTGGGACAGATACGCAGTATTTT. Its translation: CASSQDQGLGTDTQYF. This chain connects TRBV3-1 (or the pseudogene TRBV3-2) to TRBJ2-3; D is perhaps TRBD1 (6 bases). The V end lost 3 bases, the J end lost 3 bases, and 16 bases lay between the germline ends. CDR3 size: 16 residues. CDR1 is LGHDT, CDR2 YNNKEL, per germline (reference sequence).

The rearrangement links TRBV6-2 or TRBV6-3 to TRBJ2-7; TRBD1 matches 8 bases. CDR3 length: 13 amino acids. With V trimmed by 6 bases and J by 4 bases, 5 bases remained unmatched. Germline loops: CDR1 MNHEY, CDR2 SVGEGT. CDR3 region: CASSPDRVYEQYF. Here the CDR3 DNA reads TGTGCCAGCAGCCCGGACAGGGTTTACGAGCAGTACTTC.

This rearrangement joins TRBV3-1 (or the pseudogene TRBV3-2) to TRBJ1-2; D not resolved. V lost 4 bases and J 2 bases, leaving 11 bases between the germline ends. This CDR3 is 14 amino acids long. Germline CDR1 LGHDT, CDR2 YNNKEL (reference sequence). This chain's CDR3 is CASSPGLLNYGYTF. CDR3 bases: TGTGCCAGCAGCCCAGGACTGTTAAACTATGGCTACACCTTC.

The CDR3 DNA is TGTGCCAGCAGCCCGCCACTAGCCAAAAACATTCAGTACTTC. This gives the protein CASSPPLAKNIQYF. The chain joins TRBV3-1 (or the pseudogene TRBV3-2) to TRBJ2-4, with D unclear. The V end lost 4 bases, the J end lost 0 bases, and 7 bases lay between the germline ends. This CDR3 region has 14 residues. Germline V CDR1 and CDR2: LGHDT, YNNKEL (reference sequence).

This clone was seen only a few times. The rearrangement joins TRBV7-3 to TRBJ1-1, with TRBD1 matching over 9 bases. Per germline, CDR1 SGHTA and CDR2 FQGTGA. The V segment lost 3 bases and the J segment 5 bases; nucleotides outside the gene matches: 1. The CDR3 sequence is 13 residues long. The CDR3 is CASSFGQGTEAFF. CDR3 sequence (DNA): TGTGCCAGCAGCTTTGGACAGGGGACTGAAGCTTTCTTT.

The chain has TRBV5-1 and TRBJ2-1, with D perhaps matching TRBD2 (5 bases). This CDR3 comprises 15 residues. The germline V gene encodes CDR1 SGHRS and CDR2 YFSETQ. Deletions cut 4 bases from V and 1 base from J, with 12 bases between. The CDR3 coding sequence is TGCGCCAGCAGCCCCGGGGTGGCTTCCTACAATGAGCAGTTCTTC. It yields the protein CASSPGVASYNEQFF.

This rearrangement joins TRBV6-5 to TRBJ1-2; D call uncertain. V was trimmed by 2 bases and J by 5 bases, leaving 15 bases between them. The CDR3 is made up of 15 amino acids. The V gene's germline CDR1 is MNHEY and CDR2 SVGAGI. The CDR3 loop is CASSYLPTPMYGYTF. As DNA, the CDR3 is TGTGCCAGCAGTTACCTACCTACCCCGATGTATGGCTACACCTTC.

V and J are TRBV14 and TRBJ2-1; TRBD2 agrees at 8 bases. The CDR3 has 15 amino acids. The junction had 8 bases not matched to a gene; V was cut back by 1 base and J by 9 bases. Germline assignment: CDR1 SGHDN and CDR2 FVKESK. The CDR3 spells CASSQVAGGRGEQFF. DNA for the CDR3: TGTGCCAGCAGCCAAGTGGCGGGGGGCCGAGGTGAGCAGTTCTTC.

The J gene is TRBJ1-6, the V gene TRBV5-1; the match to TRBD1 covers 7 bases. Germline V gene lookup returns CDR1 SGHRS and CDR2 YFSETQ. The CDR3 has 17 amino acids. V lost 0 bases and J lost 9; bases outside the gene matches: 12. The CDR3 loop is CASSLAATNQGGSPLHF. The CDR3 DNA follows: TGCGCCAGCAGCTTGGCGGCGACGAATCAGGGGGGTTCACCCCTCCACTTT.

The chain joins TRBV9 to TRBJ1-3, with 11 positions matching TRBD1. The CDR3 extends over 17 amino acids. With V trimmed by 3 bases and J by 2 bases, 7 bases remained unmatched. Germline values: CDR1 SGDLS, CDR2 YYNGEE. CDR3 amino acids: CASSGLPGQGAGNTIYF. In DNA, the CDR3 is TGTGCCAGCAGCGGATTGCCGGGACAGGGGGCTGGAAACACCATATATTTT.

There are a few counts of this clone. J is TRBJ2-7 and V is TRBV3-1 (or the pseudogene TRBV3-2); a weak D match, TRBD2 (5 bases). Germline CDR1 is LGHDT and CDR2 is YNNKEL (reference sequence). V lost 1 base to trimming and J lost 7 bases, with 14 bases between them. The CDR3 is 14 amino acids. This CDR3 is CASSQVPQSGEQYF. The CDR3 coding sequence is TGTGCCAGCAGCCAAGTGCCTCAATCGGGGGAGCAGTACTTC.

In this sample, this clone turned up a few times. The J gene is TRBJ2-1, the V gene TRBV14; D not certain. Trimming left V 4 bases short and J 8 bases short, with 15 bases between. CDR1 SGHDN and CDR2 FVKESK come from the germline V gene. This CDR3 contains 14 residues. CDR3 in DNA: TGTGCCAGCAGCCGCGTCGCGCGAACGCATGAGCAGTTCTTC. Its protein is CASSRVARTHEQFF.

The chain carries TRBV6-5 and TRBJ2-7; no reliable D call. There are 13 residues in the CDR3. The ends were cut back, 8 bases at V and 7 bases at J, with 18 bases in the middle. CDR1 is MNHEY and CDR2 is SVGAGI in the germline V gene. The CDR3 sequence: CASLAYPRQEQYF. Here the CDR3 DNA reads TGTGCCAGCTTAGCTTACCCTCGGCAGGAGCAGTACTTC.

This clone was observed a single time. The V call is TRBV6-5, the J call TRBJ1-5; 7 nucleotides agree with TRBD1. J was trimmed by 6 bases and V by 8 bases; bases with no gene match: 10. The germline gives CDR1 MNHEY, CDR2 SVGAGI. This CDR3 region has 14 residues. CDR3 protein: CASLDRVVSQPQHF. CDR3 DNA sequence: TGTGCCAGCTTAGACAGGGTAGTCAGTCAGCCCCAGCATTTT.

The DNA of the CDR3 is TGTGCCAGCAGTGGGGCCACAGATACGCAGTATTTT. This translates into CASSGATDTQYF. The genes are TRBV11-3 and TRBJ2-3; perhaps TRBD1 as D (5 bases). CDR3 length equals 12 residues. Germline V lookup: CDR1 SGHNT, CDR2 YENEEA. The V end lost 6 bases, the J end lost 2 bases, and 6 bases lay between the germline ends.

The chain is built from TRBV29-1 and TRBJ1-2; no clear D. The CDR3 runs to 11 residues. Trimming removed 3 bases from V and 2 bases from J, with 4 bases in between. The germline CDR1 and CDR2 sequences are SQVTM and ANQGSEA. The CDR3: CSVELNYGYTF. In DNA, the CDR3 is TGCAGCGTTGAGTTAAACTATGGCTACACCTTC.

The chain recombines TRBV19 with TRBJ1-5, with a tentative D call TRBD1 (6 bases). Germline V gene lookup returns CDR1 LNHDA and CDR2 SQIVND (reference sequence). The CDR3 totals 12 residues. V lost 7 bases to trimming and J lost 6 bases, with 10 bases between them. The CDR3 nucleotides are TGTGCCAGTACCAGGGGAGTTCAGCCCCAGCATTTT. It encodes CASTRGVQPQHF.

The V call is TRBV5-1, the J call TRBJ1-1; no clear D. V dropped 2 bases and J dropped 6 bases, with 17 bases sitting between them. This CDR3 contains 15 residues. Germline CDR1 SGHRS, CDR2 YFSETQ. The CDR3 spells CASSFSQSLPSEAFF. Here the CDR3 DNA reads TGCGCCAGCAGCTTTTCCCAGTCATTGCCCTCTGAAGCTTTCTTT.